A selection of T cell receptor beta chains follows, all from one sample in a study of T-cell memory formation after mild COVID-19. TCRdb fed the 5' RACE reads into MiXCR, producing one record per CDR3 protein. The table has about 15,000 distinct CDR3 sequences, roughly a fifth seen once; the top ten hold approximately 49%. Input material: PBMCs or a T cell subset sorted from them (not recorded which). The receptors derive from an adult woman who had mild COVID-19 (a few samples of this study predate the infection). Cell type and time point are not known. Both conserved end residues are part of each CDR3. A D gene is named only where the DNA matches it firmly. For some rows the clone size is stated as once, few or many, or as a class when expanded; others skip it.

size	D	J	V	DNA	CDR3
-	-	TRBJ2-3	TRBV12-3/TRBV12-4	TGTGCCAGCACCCCGGGCGATACGCAGTATTTT	CASTPGDTQYF
few	TRBD1	TRBJ2-7	TRBV10-3	TGTGCCATCAGTGTGACAGGGCGATACTACGAGCAGTACTTC	CAISVTGRYYEQYF
-	-	TRBJ2-3	TRBV27	TGTGCCAGCAGTTTCGGATATAGCACAGATACGCAGTATTTT	CASSFGYSTDTQYF
many	-	TRBJ1-4	TRBV5-1	TGCGCCAGCAGCTTGGGTCCGGACAGTAATGAAAAACTGTTTTTT	CASSLGPDSNEKLFF
many	TRBD1	TRBJ1-1	TRBV6-6	TGTGCCAGCAGTAAGCCGGGACAGGGTAACACTGAAGCTTTCTTT	CASSKPGQGNTEAFF
-	-	TRBJ2-3	TRBV10-1	TGCGCCAGCAGTGAAACCGGGACATATAGCACAGATACGCAGTATTTT	CASSETGTYSTDTQYF
-	-	TRBJ1-1	TRBV19	TGTGCCAGTAGCCTCGGACGTGGGGCCACTGAAGCTTTCTTT	CASSLGRGATEAFF
-	-	TRBJ2-3	TRBV5-1	TGCGCCAGCAGCTGGGTGGGGGATGATACGCAGTATTTT	CASSWVGDDTQYF
few	-	TRBJ1-5	TRBV23-1	TGCGCCAGCAGACAAGATGGGTCCCTTAATCAGCCCCAGCATTTT	CASRQDGSLNQPQHF
many	TRBD1	TRBJ2-7	TRBV6-5	TGTGCCAGCAGCAGGACAGGGTACGAGCAGTACTTC	CASSRTGYEQYF
many	-	TRBJ2-7	TRBV11-1	TGTGCCAGCAGCAAAGACAGACTCTCCTACGAGCAGTACTTC	CASSKDRLSYEQYF
many	-	TRBJ2-2	TRBV20-1	TGCAGTGCTAGAGATCGGGCAGTAGCGAACACCGGGGAGCTGTTTTTT	CSARDRAVANTGELFF
-	TRBD1	TRBJ1-2	TRBV7-2	TGTGCCAGCAGAAATACCGGGACAGGCTATGGCTACACCTTC	CASRNTGTGYGYTF
many	TRBD2	TRBJ2-1	TRBV7-2	TGTGCCAGCAGCTTACTAGCGGGAGACAATGAGCAGTTCTTC	CASSLLAGDNEQFF
many	-	TRBJ2-3	TRBV14	TGTGCCAGCAGCCCTCGGCATGGGTTCGCCACAGATACGCAGTATTTT	CASSPRHGFATDTQYF
-	-	TRBJ2-5	TRBV7-8	TGTGCCAGCAGCACGACCGCGAGCTCCTACAATGAGCAGTACTTC	CASSTTASSYNEQYF
once	-	TRBJ2-1	TRBV15	TGTGCCACCAGCAGAGATCCGGTTTCGTACAATGAGCAGTTCTTC	CATSRDPVSYNEQFF
many	TRBD2	TRBJ2-3	TRBV5-1	TGCGCCAGCAGCCCAGGGTGGAGTCTAGCGGGTGAAGATACGCAGTATTTT	CASSPGWSLAGEDTQYF
many	-	TRBJ1-2	TRBV6-5	TGTGCCAGCAGTTCCCCCTCAGGACCCTTAAGGGAAGGCTACACCTTC	CASSSPSGPLREGYTF
many	-	TRBJ1-1	TRBV27	TGTGCCAGCAGTAATCGGGGAAAGAACACTGAAGCTTTCTTT	CASSNRGKNTEAFF
many	-	TRBJ2-3	TRBV27	TGTGCCAGCAGGTTGCCTGGGGATACGCAGTATTTT	CASRLPGDTQYF
many	-	TRBJ2-1	TRBV7-6	TGTGCCAGCAGCTTAGTCGCGGGGCAAATCTACAATGAGCAGTTCTTC	CASSLVAGQIYNEQFF
many	-	TRBJ2-5	TRBV3-1	TGTGCCAGCAGCCAAGGAAACTTACAAGAGACCCAGTACTTC	CASSQGNLQETQYF